Listed below are T cell receptor beta chains from one sample, sequenced in a study of cytomegalovirus exposure and HLA in healthy donors. The table came from immunoSEQ multiplex PCR; TCRdb's copy has only in-frame clones and leaves some out. The table lists about 95,000 clones, approximately 72% of them singletons, with approximately 11% in the top ten. The sample was PBMCs. The receptors were sampled from a man younger than 35 in good health and CMV-seropositive. Both conserved end residues are part of each CDR3. Each record gives: D gene, J gene, clone size, V gene, CDR3 protein, CDR3 DNA. D genes are given only for firm matches. Size values are once, few and many counts, or a class for expanded clones, and some rows have none.

D gene: NA
J gene: TRBJ1-5
clone size: few
V gene: TRBV27
CDR3 protein: CASSPHFTVNQPQHF
CDR3 DNA: TGTGCCAGCAGTCCCCATTTCACAGTCAATCAGCCCCAGCATTTT

D gene: TRBD1
J gene: TRBJ2-7
clone size: once
V gene: TRBV4-1
CDR3 protein: CASSRSGTGGEEQYF
CDR3 DNA: TGCGCCAGCAGCCGGTCCGGGACAGGGGGCGAAGAGCAGTACTTC

D gene: NA
J gene: TRBJ1-2
clone size: NA
V gene: TRBV7-9
CDR3 protein: CASSPTVPTNYGYTF
CDR3 DNA: TGTGCCAGCAGCCCCACGGTTCCAACTAACTATGGCTACACCTTC

D gene: NA
J gene: TRBJ2-3
clone size: NA
V gene: TRBV30
CDR3 protein: CAWSSGLTDTQYF
CDR3 DNA: TGTGCCTGGAGCTCTGGGCTCACAGATACGCAGTATTTT

D gene: NA
J gene: TRBJ1-6
clone size: NA
V gene: TRBV10-3
CDR3 protein: CAISDPRGFSPLHF
CDR3 DNA: TGTGCCATCAGTGACCCCAGGGGTTTTTCACCCCTCCACTTT

D gene: NA
J gene: TRBJ2-3
clone size: once
V gene: TRBV2
CDR3 protein: CASNAVDRSIADTQYF
CDR3 DNA: TGTGCCAGCAACGCGGTTGACAGGAGTATCGCAGATACGCAGTATTTT

D gene: NA
J gene: TRBJ1-1
clone size: NA
V gene: TRBV7-3
CDR3 protein: CASSPREQGPAFF
CDR3 DNA: TGTGCCAGCAGCCCCCGGGAGCAAGGGCCAGCTTTCTTT

D gene: NA
J gene: TRBJ1-6
clone size: NA
V gene: TRBV4-1
CDR3 protein: CASSQDGADSPLHF
CDR3 DNA: TGCGCCAGCAGCCAAGATGGGGCGGATTCACCCCTCCACTTT

D gene: NA
J gene: TRBJ2-7
clone size: once
V gene: TRBV11-2
CDR3 protein: CASSLDRGLGEQYF
CDR3 DNA: TGTGCCAGCAGCTTAGATCGCGGATTAGGTGAGCAGTACTTC

D gene: NA
J gene: TRBJ2-7
clone size: NA
V gene: TRBV28
CDR3 protein: CASSFPGATYEQYF
CDR3 DNA: TGTGCCAGCAGTTTTCCAGGGGCGACCTACGAGCAGTACTTC

D gene: NA
J gene: TRBJ2-7
clone size: NA
V gene: TRBV5-1
CDR3 protein: CASNLDGTYEQYF
CDR3 DNA: TGCGCCAGCAACTTGGACGGGACCTACGAGCAGTACTTC

D gene: NA
J gene: TRBJ2-3
clone size: NA
V gene: TRBV29-1
CDR3 protein: CSGTGYITDTQYF
CDR3 DNA: TGCAGTGGTACAGGGTATATCACAGATACGCAGTATTTT

D gene: NA
J gene: TRBJ2-7
clone size: NA
V gene: TRBV2
CDR3 protein: CASTAGEYEQYF
CDR3 DNA: TGTGCCAGCACGGCAGGGGAGTACGAGCAGTACTTC

D gene: TRBD1
J gene: TRBJ2-3
clone size: NA
V gene: TRBV6-4
CDR3 protein: CASSPTGATDTQYF
CDR3 DNA: TGTGCCAGCAGTCCCACAGGGGCCACAGATACGCAGTATTTT

D gene: NA
J gene: TRBJ1-1
clone size: NA
V gene: TRBV5-1
CDR3 protein: CASSAGVGNTEAFF
CDR3 DNA: TGCGCCAGCAGCGCAGGGGTCGGGAACACTGAAGCTTTCTTT

D gene: NA
J gene: TRBJ2-5
clone size: NA
V gene: TRBV5-1
CDR3 protein: CASSLGTAEETQYF
CDR3 DNA: TGCGCCAGCAGCTTGGGGACAGCAGAAGAGACCCAGTACTTC

D gene: NA
J gene: TRBJ1-1
clone size: NA
V gene: TRBV9
CDR3 protein: CASSEDSNTEAFF
CDR3 DNA: TGTGCCAGCAGCGAGGACAGTAACACTGAAGCTTTCTTT

D gene: TRBD1
J gene: TRBJ1-2
clone size: NA
V gene: TRBV6-5
CDR3 protein: CASSLTGYNYGYTF
CDR3 DNA: TGTGCCAGCAGTTTGACAGGGTATAACTATGGCTACACCTTC

D gene: TRBD1
J gene: TRBJ1-1
clone size: NA
V gene: TRBV7-9
CDR3 protein: CASSPTGGTEAFF
CDR3 DNA: TGTGCCAGCAGCCCAACAGGGGGCACTGAAGCTTTCTTT

D gene: NA
J gene: TRBJ2-7
clone size: NA
V gene: TRBV9
CDR3 protein: CASSAAGARNEQYF
CDR3 DNA: TGTGCCAGCAGCGCCGCGGGGGCAAGGAACGAGCAGTACTTC

D gene: NA
J gene: TRBJ2-5
clone size: once
V gene: TRBV6-5
CDR3 protein: CASSSPGPPETQYF
CDR3 DNA: TGTGCCAGCAGTTCTCCGGGTCCCCCGGAGACCCAGTACTTC

D gene: NA
J gene: TRBJ1-2
clone size: NA
V gene: TRBV19
CDR3 protein: CASSKLAQPTNYGYTF
CDR3 DNA: TGTGCCAGTAGTAAGTTGGCACAGCCCACGAACTATGGCTACACCTTC

D gene: NA
J gene: TRBJ2-1
clone size: NA
V gene: TRBV10-3
CDR3 protein: CAISVDMTAYNEQFF
CDR3 DNA: TGTGCCATCAGTGTTGATATGACAGCGTACAATGAGCAGTTCTTC

D gene: TRBD1
J gene: TRBJ1-1
clone size: NA
V gene: TRBV6-1
CDR3 protein: CASSEKTGGKAFF
CDR3 DNA: TGTGCCAGCAGTGAGAAGACAGGGGGCAAAGCTTTCTTT

D gene: NA
J gene: TRBJ1-1
clone size: NA
V gene: TRBV19
CDR3 protein: CASTGDYTEAFF
CDR3 DNA: TGTGCCAGTACTGGGGACTACACTGAAGCTTTCTTT

D gene: NA
J gene: TRBJ1-1
clone size: NA
V gene: TRBV27
CDR3 protein: CASSLGSGTTEAFF
CDR3 DNA: TGTGCCAGCAGTCTAGGAAGCGGGACCACTGAAGCTTTCTTT

D gene: TRBD1
J gene: TRBJ1-2
clone size: NA
V gene: TRBV6-5
CDR3 protein: CAVQGAGEDYGYTF
CDR3 DNA: TGTGCCGTACAGGGGGCCGGAGAAGACTATGGCTACACCTTC

D gene: NA
J gene: TRBJ1-6
clone size: NA
V gene: TRBV5-4
CDR3 protein: CASSPSGVSYNSPLHF
CDR3 DNA: TGTGCCAGCAGCCCCAGCGGGGTTTCCTATAATTCACCCCTCCACTTT

D gene: TRBD1
J gene: TRBJ1-2
clone size: NA
V gene: TRBV5-1
CDR3 protein: CASSSGRTGGDGYTF
CDR3 DNA: TGCGCCAGCAGCTCGGGCAGGACAGGGGGCGACGGCTACACCTTC

D gene: NA
J gene: TRBJ1-4
clone size: once
V gene: TRBV7-9
CDR3 protein: CASSSFRGLNEKLFF
CDR3 DNA: TGTGCCAGCAGCAGCTTCAGGGGCCTTAATGAAAAACTGTTTTTT

D gene: TRBD1
J gene: TRBJ2-7
clone size: NA
V gene: TRBV6-1
CDR3 protein: CASSGDSEQYF
CDR3 DNA: TGTGCCAGCAGTGGGGACAGCGAGCAGTACTTC

D gene: TRBD1
J gene: TRBJ1-1
clone size: NA
V gene: TRBV6-7
CDR3 protein: CASSYSPGGRVEAFF
CDR3 DNA: TGTGCCAGCAGTTACTCACCAGGGGGCAGGGTTGAAGCTTTCTTT

D gene: TRBD2
J gene: TRBJ2-7
clone size: NA
V gene: TRBV9
CDR3 protein: CASSPSGGPSYEQYF
CDR3 DNA: TGTGCCAGCAGCCCTAGCGGGGGGCCTTCCTACGAGCAGTACTTC

D gene: NA
J gene: TRBJ1-5
clone size: once
V gene: TRBV6-6
CDR3 protein: CASSLNRNRNQPQHF
CDR3 DNA: TGTGCCAGCAGTCTAAACAGGAATCGCAATCAGCCCCAGCATTTT

D gene: NA
J gene: TRBJ1-1
clone size: NA
V gene: TRBV30
CDR3 protein: CAWSHRGGGLAFF
CDR3 DNA: TGTGCCTGGAGTCACCGGGGGGGCGGATTGGCTTTCTTT

D gene: TRBD2
J gene: TRBJ2-5
clone size: NA
V gene: TRBV7-9
CDR3 protein: CASSSGGGQETQYF
CDR3 DNA: TGTGCCAGCAGTTCCGGGGGGGGCCAAGAGACCCAGTACTTC

D gene: NA
J gene: TRBJ2-1
clone size: few
V gene: TRBV10-1
CDR3 protein: CASSESEGSLDEQFF
CDR3 DNA: TGCGCCAGCAGTGAGAGTGAGGGAAGTTTGGATGAGCAGTTCTTC

D gene: NA
J gene: TRBJ2-4
clone size: NA
V gene: TRBV18
CDR3 protein: CASSPPEKKNIQYF
CDR3 DNA: TGTGCCAGCTCACCACCGGAGAAAAAAAACATTCAGTACTTC

D gene: TRBD1
J gene: TRBJ1-5
clone size: NA
V gene: TRBV10-2
CDR3 protein: CASWTGDRNQPQHF
CDR3 DNA: TGCGCCAGCTGGACAGGGGACCGAAATCAGCCCCAGCATTTT

D gene: TRBD2
J gene: TRBJ2-7
clone size: NA
V gene: TRBV7-2
CDR3 protein: CASSPVTSGTLQYF
CDR3 DNA: TGTGCCAGCAGCCCCGTGACTAGCGGGACTTTGCAGTACTTC

D gene: TRBD1
J gene: TRBJ2-6
clone size: NA
V gene: TRBV18
CDR3 protein: CASSHGQGSGANVLTF
CDR3 DNA: TGTGCCAGCTCACATGGACAGGGCTCTGGGGCCAACGTCCTGACTTTC

D gene: NA
J gene: TRBJ2-3
clone size: NA
V gene: TRBV5-1
CDR3 protein: CASSSYRGTDTQYF
CDR3 DNA: TGCGCCAGCAGCTCCTACCGGGGCACAGATACGCAGTATTTT

D gene: TRBD2
J gene: TRBJ2-7
clone size: NA
V gene: TRBV6-1
CDR3 protein: CASSESSGGTYEQYF
CDR3 DNA: TGTGCCAGCAGTGAATCTAGCGGGGGAACCTACGAGCAGTACTTC

D gene: TRBD1
J gene: TRBJ2-7
clone size: NA
V gene: TRBV7-6
CDR3 protein: CASSETGGSYEQYF
CDR3 DNA: TGTGCCAGCAGCGAAACAGGGGGCAGCTACGAGCAGTACTTC

D gene: NA
J gene: TRBJ1-5
clone size: NA
V gene: TRBV2
CDR3 protein: CASSEGSYRQPQHF
CDR3 DNA: TGTGCCAGCAGTGAAGGTAGTTACAGGCAGCCCCAGCATTTT

D gene: NA
J gene: TRBJ2-3
clone size: NA
V gene: TRBV19
CDR3 protein: CASSKTGPMRGSTDTQYF
CDR3 DNA: TGTGCCAGTAGTAAGACAGGCCCGATGCGAGGGAGCACAGATACGCAGTATTTT

D gene: TRBD1
J gene: TRBJ1-1
clone size: NA
V gene: TRBV6-5
CDR3 protein: CASSKGQGGTEAFF
CDR3 DNA: TGTGCCAGCAGTAAGGGACAGGGGGGGACTGAAGCTTTCTTT

D gene: TRBD2
J gene: TRBJ2-2
clone size: NA
V gene: TRBV10-2
CDR3 protein: CASSETSGGISGELFF
CDR3 DNA: TGCGCCAGCAGTGAGACTAGCGGGGGGATAAGCGGGGAGCTGTTTTTT

D gene: NA
J gene: TRBJ2-7
clone size: NA
V gene: TRBV5-1
CDR3 protein: CASSSGGTRRGYEQYF
CDR3 DNA: TGCGCCAGCAGCTCGGGGGGCACCCGGCGAGGATACGAGCAGTACTTC

D gene: TRBD1
J gene: TRBJ2-7
clone size: NA
V gene: TRBV30
CDR3 protein: CAWSNGGTGTTYERYF
CDR3 DNA: TGTGCCTGGAGTAATGGAGGGACAGGGACGACCTACGAGCGGTACTTC

D gene: TRBD1
J gene: TRBJ1-1
clone size: NA
V gene: TRBV5-4
CDR3 protein: CASSFTGGITEAFF
CDR3 DNA: TGTGCCAGCAGCTTTACAGGGGGAATTACTGAAGCTTTCTTT

D gene: NA
J gene: TRBJ2-1
clone size: few
V gene: TRBV6-5
CDR3 protein: CASGTGLNEQFF
CDR3 DNA: TGTGCCAGTGGAACAGGATTGAATGAGCAGTTCTTC

D gene: TRBD1
J gene: TRBJ1-5
clone size: NA
V gene: TRBV6-1
CDR3 protein: CASRPDRVNQPQHF
CDR3 DNA: TGTGCCAGCAGGCCGGACAGGGTAAATCAGCCCCAGCATTTT

D gene: NA
J gene: TRBJ1-4
clone size: NA
V gene: TRBV28
CDR3 protein: CASSLTRSRMVELFF
CDR3 DNA: TGTGCCAGCAGTTTAACCAGGTCCAGAATGGTGGAACTGTTTTTT

D gene: NA
J gene: TRBJ1-1
clone size: NA
V gene: TRBV5-4
CDR3 protein: CASSPRGLNTEAFF
CDR3 DNA: TGTGCCAGCAGCCCCAGGGGTTTGAACACTGAAGCTTTCTTT